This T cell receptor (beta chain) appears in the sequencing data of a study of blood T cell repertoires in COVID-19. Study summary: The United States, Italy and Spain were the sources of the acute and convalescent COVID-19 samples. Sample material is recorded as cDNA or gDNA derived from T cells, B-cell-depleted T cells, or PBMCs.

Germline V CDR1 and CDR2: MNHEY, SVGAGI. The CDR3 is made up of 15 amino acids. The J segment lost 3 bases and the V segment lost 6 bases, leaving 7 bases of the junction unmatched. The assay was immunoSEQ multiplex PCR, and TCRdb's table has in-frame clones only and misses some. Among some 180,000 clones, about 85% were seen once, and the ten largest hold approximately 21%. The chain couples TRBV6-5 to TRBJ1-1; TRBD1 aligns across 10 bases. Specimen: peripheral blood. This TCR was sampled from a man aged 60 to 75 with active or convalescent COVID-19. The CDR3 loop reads CASRPTGGGHTEAFF. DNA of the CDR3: TGTGCCAGCAGACCGACAGGGGGCGGACACACTGAAGCTTTCTTT.